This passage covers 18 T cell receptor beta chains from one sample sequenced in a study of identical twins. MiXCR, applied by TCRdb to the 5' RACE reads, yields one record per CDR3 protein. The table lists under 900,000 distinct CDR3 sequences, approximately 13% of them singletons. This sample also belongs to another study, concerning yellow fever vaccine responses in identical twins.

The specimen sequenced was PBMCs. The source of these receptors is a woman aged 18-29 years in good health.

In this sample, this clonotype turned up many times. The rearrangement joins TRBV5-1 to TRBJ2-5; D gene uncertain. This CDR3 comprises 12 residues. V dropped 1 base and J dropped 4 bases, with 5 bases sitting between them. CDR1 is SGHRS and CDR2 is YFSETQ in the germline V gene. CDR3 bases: TGCGCCAGCAGCTTGCTATCAGAGACCCAGTACTTC. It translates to CASSLLSETQYF.

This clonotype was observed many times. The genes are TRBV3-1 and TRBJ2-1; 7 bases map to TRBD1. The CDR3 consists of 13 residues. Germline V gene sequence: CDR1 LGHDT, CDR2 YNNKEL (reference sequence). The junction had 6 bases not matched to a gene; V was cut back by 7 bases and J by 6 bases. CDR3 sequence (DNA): TGTGCCAGCACCCAGACAGGGATCAATGAGCAGTTCTTC. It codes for CASTQTGINEQFF.

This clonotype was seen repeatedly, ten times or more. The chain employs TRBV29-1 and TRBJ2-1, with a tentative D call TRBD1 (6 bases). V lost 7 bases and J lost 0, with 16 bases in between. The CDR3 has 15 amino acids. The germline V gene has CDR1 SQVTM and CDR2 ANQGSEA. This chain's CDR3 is CSAPVTGSSYNEQFF. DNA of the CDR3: TGCAGCGCGCCCGTTACAGGGAGCTCCTACAATGAGCAGTTCTTC.

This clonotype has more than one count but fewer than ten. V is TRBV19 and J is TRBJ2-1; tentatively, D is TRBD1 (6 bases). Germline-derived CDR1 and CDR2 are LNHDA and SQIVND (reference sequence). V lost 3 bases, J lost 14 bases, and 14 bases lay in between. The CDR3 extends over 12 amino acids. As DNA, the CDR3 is TGTGCCAGTAGTATCCGACAGGTAGGGAAGTTCTTC. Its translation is CASSIRQVGKFF.

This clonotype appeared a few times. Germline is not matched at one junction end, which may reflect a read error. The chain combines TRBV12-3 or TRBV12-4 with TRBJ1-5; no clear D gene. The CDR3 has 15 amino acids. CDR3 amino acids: CASRLGSVGNQPQHF. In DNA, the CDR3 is TGTGCCAGCAGATTAGGGTCAGTGGGCAATCAGCCCCAGCATTTT.

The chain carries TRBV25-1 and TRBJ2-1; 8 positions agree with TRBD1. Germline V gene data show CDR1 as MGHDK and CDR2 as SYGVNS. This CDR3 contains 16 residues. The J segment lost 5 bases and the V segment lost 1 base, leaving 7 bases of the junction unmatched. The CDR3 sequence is CASSEFRTGQNNEQFF. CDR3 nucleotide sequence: TGTGCCAGCAGTGAATTCCGGACAGGGCAGAACAATGAGCAGTTCTTC.

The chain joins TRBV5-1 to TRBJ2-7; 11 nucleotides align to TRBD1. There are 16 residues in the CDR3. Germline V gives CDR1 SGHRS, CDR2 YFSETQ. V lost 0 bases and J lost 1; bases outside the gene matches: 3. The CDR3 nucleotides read TGCGCCAGCAGCTTGGCCGGGACAGGGGGGTCCTACGAGCAGTACTTC. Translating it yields CASSLAGTGGSYEQYF.

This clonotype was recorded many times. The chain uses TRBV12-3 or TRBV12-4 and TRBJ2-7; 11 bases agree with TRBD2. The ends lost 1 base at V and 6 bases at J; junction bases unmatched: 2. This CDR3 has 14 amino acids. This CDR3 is CASSLGLAGIEQYF. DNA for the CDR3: TGTGCCAGCAGTTTAGGACTAGCGGGAATCGAGCAGTACTTC.

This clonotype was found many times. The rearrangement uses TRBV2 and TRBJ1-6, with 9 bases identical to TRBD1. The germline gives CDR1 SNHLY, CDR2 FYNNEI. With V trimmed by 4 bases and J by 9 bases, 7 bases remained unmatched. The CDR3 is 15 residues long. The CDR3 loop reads CASSAGTGYSSPLHF. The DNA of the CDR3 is TGTGCCAGCAGTGCCGGGACAGGGTATTCTTCACCCCTCCACTTT.

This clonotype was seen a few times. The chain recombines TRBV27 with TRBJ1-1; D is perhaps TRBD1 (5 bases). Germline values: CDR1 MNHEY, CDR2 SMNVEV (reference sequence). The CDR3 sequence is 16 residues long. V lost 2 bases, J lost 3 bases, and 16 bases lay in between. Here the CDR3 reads CASSLGWGLGDTEAFF. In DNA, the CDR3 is TGTGCCAGCAGTTTAGGGTGGGGGTTAGGTGACACTGAAGCTTTCTTT.

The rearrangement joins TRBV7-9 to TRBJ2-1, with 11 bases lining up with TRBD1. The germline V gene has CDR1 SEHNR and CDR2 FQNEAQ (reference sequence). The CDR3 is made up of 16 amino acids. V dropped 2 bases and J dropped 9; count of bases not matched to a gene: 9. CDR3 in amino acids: CASSLNFRDRGGEQFF. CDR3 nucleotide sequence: TGTGCCAGCAGCTTAAATTTCCGGGACAGGGGGGGTGAGCAGTTCTTC.

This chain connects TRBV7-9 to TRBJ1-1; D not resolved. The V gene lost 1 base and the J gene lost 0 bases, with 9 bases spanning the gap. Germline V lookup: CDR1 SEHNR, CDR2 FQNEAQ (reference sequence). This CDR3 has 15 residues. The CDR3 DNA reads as TGTGCCAGCAGCTTAGAGGCAGAGATGAACACTGAAGCTTTCTTT. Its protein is CASSLEAEMNTEAFF. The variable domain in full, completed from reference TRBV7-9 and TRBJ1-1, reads DTGVSQNPRHKITKRGQNVTFRCDPISEHNRLYWYRQTLGQGPEFLTYFQNEAQLEKSRLLSDRFSAERPKGSFSTLEIQRTEQGDSAMYLCASSLEAEMNTEAFFGQGTRLTVV.

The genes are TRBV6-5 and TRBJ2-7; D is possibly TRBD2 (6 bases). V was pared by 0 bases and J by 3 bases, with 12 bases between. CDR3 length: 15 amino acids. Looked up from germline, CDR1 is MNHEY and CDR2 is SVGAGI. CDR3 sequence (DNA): TGTGCCAGCAGTTACTCGTCGGGACTCAACTACGAGCAGTACTTC. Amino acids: CASSYSSGLNYEQYF.

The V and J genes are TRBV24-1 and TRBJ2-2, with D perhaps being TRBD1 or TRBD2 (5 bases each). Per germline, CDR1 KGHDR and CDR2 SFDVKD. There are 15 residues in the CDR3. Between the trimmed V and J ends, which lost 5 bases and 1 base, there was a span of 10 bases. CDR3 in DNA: TGTGCCACCAGTGTTGAGGGGAAGAACACCGGGGAGCTGTTTTTT. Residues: CATSVEGKNTGELFF.

Here the CDR3 DNA reads TGTGCCAGCAGTTTAGGGGTTAGCGGCAATGAGCAGTTCTTC. This translates into CASSLGVSGNEQFF. The V gene is TRBV12-3 or TRBV12-4, the J gene TRBJ2-1; a possible D gene is TRBD2 (6 bases). Trimming shortened V by 1 base and J by 6 bases, and 10 bases separated the two germline ends. There are 14 residues in the CDR3.

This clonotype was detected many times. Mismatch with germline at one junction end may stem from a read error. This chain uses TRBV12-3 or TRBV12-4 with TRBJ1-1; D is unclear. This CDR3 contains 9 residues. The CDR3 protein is CASRPEPFF. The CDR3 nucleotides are TGTGCCAGCAGGCCTGAACCTTTCTTT.

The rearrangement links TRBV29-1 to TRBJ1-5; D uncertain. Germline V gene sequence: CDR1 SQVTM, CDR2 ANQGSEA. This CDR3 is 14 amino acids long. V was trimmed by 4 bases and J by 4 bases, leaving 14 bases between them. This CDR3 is CSVVGGSGNQPQHF. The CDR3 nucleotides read TGCAGCGTTGTGGGAGGGAGTGGTAATCAGCCCCAGCATTTT.

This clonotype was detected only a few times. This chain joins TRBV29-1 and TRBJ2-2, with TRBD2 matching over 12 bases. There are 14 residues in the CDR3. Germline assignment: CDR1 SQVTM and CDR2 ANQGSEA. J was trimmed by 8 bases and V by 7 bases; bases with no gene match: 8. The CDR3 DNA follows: TGCAGCGGGACTAGCGGGATGTCGTCGGGGGAGCTGTTTTTT. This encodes CSGTSGMSSGELFF.